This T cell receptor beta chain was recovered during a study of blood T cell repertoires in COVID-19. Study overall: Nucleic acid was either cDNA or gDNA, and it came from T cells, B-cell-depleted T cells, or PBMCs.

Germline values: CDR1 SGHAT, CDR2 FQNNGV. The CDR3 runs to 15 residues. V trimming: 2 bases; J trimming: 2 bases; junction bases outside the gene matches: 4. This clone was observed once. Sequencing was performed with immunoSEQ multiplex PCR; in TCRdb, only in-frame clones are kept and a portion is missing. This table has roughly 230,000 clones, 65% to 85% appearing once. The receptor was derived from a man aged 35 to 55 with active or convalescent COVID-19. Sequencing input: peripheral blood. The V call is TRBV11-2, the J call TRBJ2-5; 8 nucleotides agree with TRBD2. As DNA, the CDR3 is TGTGCCAGCAGCTTAAGGGGACTAGGGCAAGAGACCCAGTACTTC. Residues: CASSLRGLGQETQYF.